The T cell receptor beta chain described here comes from a study of cytomegalovirus exposure and HLA in healthy donors. Study background: The 95 to 150 validation repertoires used the same platform as the roughly 670 first-cohort repertoires, a later analysis reported. The study, taken as a whole, reports: Among TCR beta chains, those listed as cytomegalovirus-associated numbered some 170. Most TCR sequences were seen very rarely across donors, but some public TCRs occurred in many. Reported performance of the classifier showed diagnosis of cytomegalovirus status with high specificity and sensitivity.

The CDR3 extends over 18 amino acids. CDR1 and CDR2 (germline): SGHRS, YFSETQ. V lost 4 bases, J lost 2 bases, and 14 bases stayed unmatched. In the case of this clone: Its antigen is currently unknown.

Sequencing was performed with immunoSEQ multiplex PCR; in TCRdb, only in-frame clones are kept and a portion is missing. This table holds under 200,000 clones, roughly nine tenths found once. The specimen sequenced was PBMCs. The receptor was isolated from a woman aged 18-35 years in good health and CMV-seropositive. The chain links TRBV5-1 to TRBJ2-5; 10 bases match TRBD2. CDR3 region: CASSALIGASGGQETQYF. The CDR3 DNA reads as TGCGCCAGCAGCGCTCTTATCGGGGCTAGCGGGGGACAAGAGACCCAGTACTTC. Together with reference TRBV5-1 and TRBJ2-5, the CDR3 gives the full variable domain: KAGVTQTPRYLIKTRGQQVTLSCSPISGHRSVSWYQQTPGQGLQFLFEYFSETQRNKGNFPGRFSGRQFSNSRSEMNVSTLELGDSALYLCASSALIGASGGQETQYFGPGTRLLVL.